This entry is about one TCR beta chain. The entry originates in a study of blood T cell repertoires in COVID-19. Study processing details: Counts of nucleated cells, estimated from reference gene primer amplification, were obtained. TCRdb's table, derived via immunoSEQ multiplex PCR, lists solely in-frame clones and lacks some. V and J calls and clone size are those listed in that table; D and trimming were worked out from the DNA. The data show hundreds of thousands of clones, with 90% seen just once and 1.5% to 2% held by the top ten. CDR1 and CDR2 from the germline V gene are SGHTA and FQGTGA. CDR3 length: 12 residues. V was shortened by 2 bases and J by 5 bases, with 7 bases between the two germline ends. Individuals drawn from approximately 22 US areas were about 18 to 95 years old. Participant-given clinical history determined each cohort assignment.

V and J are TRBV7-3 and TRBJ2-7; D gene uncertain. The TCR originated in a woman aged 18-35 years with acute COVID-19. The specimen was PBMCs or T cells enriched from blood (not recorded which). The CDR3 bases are TGTGCCAGCAGCTTAGGGCCCGACGAGCAGTACTTC. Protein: CASSLGPDEQYF.